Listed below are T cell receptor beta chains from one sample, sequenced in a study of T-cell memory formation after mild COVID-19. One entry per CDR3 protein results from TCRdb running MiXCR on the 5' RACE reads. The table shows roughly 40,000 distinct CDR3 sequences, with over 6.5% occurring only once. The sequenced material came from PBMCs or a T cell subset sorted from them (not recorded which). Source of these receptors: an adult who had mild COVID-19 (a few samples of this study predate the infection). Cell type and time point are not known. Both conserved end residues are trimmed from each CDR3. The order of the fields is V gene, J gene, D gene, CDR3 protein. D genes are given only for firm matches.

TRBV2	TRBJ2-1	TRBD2	ASTYSGRGNNEQF
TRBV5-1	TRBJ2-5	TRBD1	ASSLTENFRDSVGTQY
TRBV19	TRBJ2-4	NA	ASSMFGKNIQY
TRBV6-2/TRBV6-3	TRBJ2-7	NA	ASSSPLAEDRHKY
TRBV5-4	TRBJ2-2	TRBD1	ASSKRQGPTGELF
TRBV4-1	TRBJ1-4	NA	ASSPPAGGINEKLF
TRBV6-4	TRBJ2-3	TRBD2	ASSDGLATDTQY
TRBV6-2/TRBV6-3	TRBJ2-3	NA	ASRQDTSTDTQY
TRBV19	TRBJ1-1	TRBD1	ASSLTGDLEAF
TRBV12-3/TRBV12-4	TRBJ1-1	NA	ASSLRGTNTEAF
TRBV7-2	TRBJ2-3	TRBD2	ASSSPSGSTDTQY
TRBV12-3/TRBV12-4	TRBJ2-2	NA	ASSFSAGELF
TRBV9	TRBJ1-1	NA	ASSDRVGTEAF
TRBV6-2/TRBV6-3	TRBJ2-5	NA	ASRPQLQETQY
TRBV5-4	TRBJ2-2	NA	ASSFKAGKGNTGELF
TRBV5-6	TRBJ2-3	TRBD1	ASSSDRADTQY
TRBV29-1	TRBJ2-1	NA	SVEAVARRGNEQF
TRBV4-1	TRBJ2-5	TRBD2	ASSLGTAGGETQY
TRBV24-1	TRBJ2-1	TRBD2	ATSDPRGEDEQF